The rows below give T cell receptor beta chains drawn from one sample of a study of shared clonotypes between healthy human individuals. Measured with immunoSEQ multiplex PCR; TCRdb has only the in-frame clones, and not every one. The sample lists 2 million to 3 million clones; around 94% were seen once. The sequenced material came from naive CD4+ T cells sorted from blood. The receptors come from a young man in good health. CDR3s include the opening cysteine and the closing phenylalanine or tryptophan. Fields, in order: clone size, J gene, D gene, V gene, CDR3 protein, CDR3 DNA. D genes are given only for firm matches. Rows give clone size only sometimes, using once, few, many, or a class for an expanded clone.

once TRBJ2-2 - TRBV5-5 CASSLALAVNTGELFF TGTGCCAGCAGCTTGGCCCTAGCAGTGAACACCGGGGAGCTGTTTTTT
few TRBJ1-5 - TRBV7-7 CARPRKVPQHF TGTGCTAGGCCGCGAAAGGTGCCCCAGCATTTT
- TRBJ2-1 TRBD1 TRBV10-3 CATRPGTGLNEQFF TGTGCCACCCGTCCCGGGACAGGGCTGAATGAGCAGTTCTTC
- TRBJ1-1 - TRBV7-2 CASSLASRNTEAFF TGTGCCAGCAGCTTAGCGAGCAGGAACACTGAAGCTTTCTTT
- TRBJ1-1 TRBD1 TRBV19 CASSPGTAKGTEAFF TGTGCCAGTAGTCCGGGGACAGCAAAGGGCACTGAAGCTTTCTTT
- TRBJ2-1 - TRBV5-8 CASSPRRSHNEQFF TGTGCCAGCAGCCCCCGGCGGTCCCACAATGAGCAGTTCTTC
- TRBJ1-4 - TRBV7-6 CASSLASGLQGEKLFF TGTGCCAGCAGCTTAGCGTCCGGGCTTCAGGGCGAAAAACTGTTTTTT
- TRBJ2-5 TRBD1 TRBV5-1 CASRQGLETQYF TGCGCCAGCAGACAGGGGCTTGAGACCCAGTACTTC
- TRBJ2-7 - TRBV9 CASSSGTGISSYEQYF TGTGCCAGCAGCTCCGGGACCGGGATTTCTTCCTACGAGCAGTACTTC
few TRBJ1-6 - TRBV27 CASSPPAHSPLHF TGTGCCAGCAGTCCACCAGCACATTCACCCCTCCACTTT
- TRBJ1-4 - TRBV2 CASSEGGPTNEKLFF TGTGCCAGCAGTGAAGGGGGTCCAACTAATGAAAAACTGTTTTTT